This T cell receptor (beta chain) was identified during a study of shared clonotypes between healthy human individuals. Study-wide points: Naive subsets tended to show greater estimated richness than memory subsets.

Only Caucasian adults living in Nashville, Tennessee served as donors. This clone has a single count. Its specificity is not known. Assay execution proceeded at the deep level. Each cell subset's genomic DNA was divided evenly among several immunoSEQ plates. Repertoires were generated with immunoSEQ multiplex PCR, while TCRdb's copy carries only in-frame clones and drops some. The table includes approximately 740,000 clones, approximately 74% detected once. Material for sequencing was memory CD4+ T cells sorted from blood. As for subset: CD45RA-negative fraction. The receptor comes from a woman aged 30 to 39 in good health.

CDR3 nucleotide sequence: TGTGCCAGTAGTATTTCGACAGGGAGAAATCAGCCCCAGCATTTT. Translated: CASSISTGRNQPQHF. V and J are TRBV19 and TRBJ1-5, with TRBD1 matching 7 bases. The trim removed 3 bases at V and 4 bases at J, leaving 6 bases unmatched. Germline V gives CDR1 LNHDA, CDR2 SQIVND (reference sequence). The CDR3 consists of 15 residues.